These 29 T cell receptor beta chains were sequenced from one sample in a study of T cell responses to AZD1222 COVID-19 vaccine. Sequencing was performed with immunoSEQ multiplex PCR; in TCRdb, only in-frame clones are kept and a portion is missing. Of some 130,000 clones listed, around nine tenths are singletons. The sequenced sample was peripheral blood, obtained on day 0 of AZD1222 vaccination. The receptors come from an adult in good health.

The V and J genes are TRBV12-3 or TRBV12-4 and TRBJ1-4; D may be TRBD1 (5 bases). The CDR3 spans 11 residues. The V end was cut by 8 bases, the J end by 13 bases, with 14 bases between. CDR3 protein: CASALSGRLFF. CDR3 DNA sequence: TGTGCCAGCGCATTATCAGGGAGACTGTTTTTT.

The chain is built from TRBV11-2 and TRBJ1-4; 7 nucleotides line up with TRBD1. The junction had 5 bases not matched to a gene; V was cut back by 5 bases and J by 8 bases. CDR3 length: 13 amino acids. CDR1 and CDR2 (germline): SGHAT, FQNNGV. CDR3 sequence reads: CASSDRVSEKLFF. The CDR3 nucleotides are TGTGCCAGCAGCGACAGGGTTTCCGAAAAACTGTTTTTT.

The rearrangement uses TRBV18 and TRBJ2-7; unclear D gene. The V end was cut by 6 bases, the J end by 6 bases, with 21 bases between. The CDR3 totals 15 residues. In germline, CDR1 is KGHSH, CDR2 LQKENI. The CDR3 nucleotides read TGTGCCAGCTCCCCAACGGCCCAGGAAGCCCGCGAGCAGTACTTC. The encoded protein is CASSPTAQEAREQYF. Combining the CDR3 with reference TRBV18 and TRBJ2-7 gives the whole variable domain NAGVMQNPRHLVRRRGQEARLRCSPMKGHSHVYWYRQLPEEGLKFMVYLQKENIIDESGMPKERFSAEFPKEGPSILRIQQVVRGDSAAYFCASSPTAQEAREQYFGPGTRLTVT.

This chain links TRBV7-3 with TRBJ2-5, with TRBD2 identical over 8 bases. The CDR3 spans 13 residues. From germline, CDR1 is SGHTA and CDR2 FQGTGA. V lost 5 bases to trimming and J lost 4 bases; unmatched junction nucleotides: 3. CDR3 in amino acids: CASSPRGGETQYF. CDR3 in DNA: TGTGCCAGCAGCCCCCGGGGGGGAGAGACCCAGTACTTC.

The chain links TRBV19 to TRBJ1-5, with a tentative D call TRBD1 (5 bases). Germline V gene lookup returns CDR1 LNHDA and CDR2 SQIVND (reference sequence). CDR3 length equals 16 residues. V was clipped by 3 bases and J by 3 bases, with 15 bases between them. In DNA, the CDR3 is TGTGCCAGTAGTATTCGGTGGGCAGGGCCCAATCAGCCCCAGCATTTT. Its translation is CASSIRWAGPNQPQHF.

The gene calls are TRBV4-1 and TRBJ1-2, with 7 bases aligning to TRBD1. Per the germline V gene, CDR1 is MGHRA and CDR2 is YSYEKL. The CDR3 is 15 residues long. Trimming took 5 bases from V and 1 from J; bases not matched to a gene: 7. The CDR3 bases are TGCGCCAGCAGCTACCCGGGACAGAGTAACTATGGCTACACCTTC. This encodes CASSYPGQSNYGYTF.

The gene calls are TRBV19 and TRBJ2-7; maybe TRBD1 (6 bases). CDR1 and CDR2 (germline): LNHDA, SQIVND (reference sequence). The CDR3 contains 14 residues. The ends were cut back, 3 bases at V and 2 bases at J, with 11 bases in the middle. Here the CDR3 reads CASSITGSAYEQYF. DNA of the CDR3: TGTGCCAGTAGTATTACAGGGAGTGCCTACGAGCAGTACTTC.

The chain is built from TRBV6-1 and TRBJ1-2, with D perhaps TRBD1 (5 bases). The CDR3 length is 14 residues. Trimming shortened V by 1 base and J by 8 bases, and 14 bases separated the two germline ends. CDR1 MNHNS and CDR2 SASEGT come from the germline V gene. This chain's CDR3 is CASSEVWGKDGYTF. In DNA form, the CDR3 reads TGTGCCAGCAGTGAAGTGTGGGGGAAAGACGGCTACACCTTC.

This clone has a handful of counts. This chain joins TRBV19 and TRBJ2-3; 12 bases map to TRBD2. J lost 3 bases, V lost 5 bases, and 6 bases had no gene match. Germline CDR1 reads LNHDA; CDR2 reads SQIVND (reference sequence). CDR3 length equals 16 residues. CDR3 coding DNA: TGTGCCAGTAGTCTACGGACTAGCGGGGTTACAGATACGCAGTATTTT. Amino acids: CASSLRTSGVTDTQYF. The whole variable domain, remainder taken from reference TRBV19 and TRBJ2-3, is DGGITQSPKYLFRKEGQNVTLSCEQNLNHDAMYWYRQDPGQGLRLIYYSQIVNDFQKGDIAEGYSVSREKKESFPLTVTSAQKNPTAFYLCASSLRTSGVTDTQYFGPGTRLTVL.

CDR3 sequence (DNA): TGTGCCAGCAGCCAAGATCAGGGACGGGAAAACACTGAAGCTTTCTTT. Amino acid sequence: CASSQDQGRENTEAFF. This rearrangement joins TRBV3-1 (or the pseudogene TRBV3-2) to TRBJ1-1; TRBD1 might be the D (5 bases). V shed 0 bases and J shed 2 bases, with 13 bases lying between them. Germline V gene data show CDR1 as LGHDT and CDR2 as YNNKEL (reference sequence). The CDR3 is 16 residues long.

The chain has TRBV18 and TRBJ2-3, with D perhaps matching TRBD2 (6 bases). V lost 2 bases and J 1 base, leaving 16 bases between the germline ends. Germline V gene sequence: CDR1 KGHSH, CDR2 LQKENI. CDR3 size: 17 residues. The CDR3 protein is CASSPDRFGGGTDTQYF. CDR3 nucleotides: TGTGCCAGCTCACCAGACCGGTTTGGCGGGGGCACAGATACGCAGTATTTT.

This clone came up once. The V call is TRBV5-4, the J call TRBJ2-1, with 8 bases that match TRBD2. J was trimmed by 5 bases and V by 6 bases; bases with no gene match: 7. The CDR3 contains 14 residues. Germline V gene data show CDR1 as SGHNT and CDR2 as YYREEE (reference sequence). In DNA form, the CDR3 reads TGTGCCAGCAAGCCTGGACTAGCCAACAATGAGCAGTTCTTC. Translation gives CASKPGLANNEQFF.

This sequence joins TRBV6-5 and TRBJ2-2; 7 bases align to TRBD2. The CDR3 runs to 15 residues. J gave up 0 bases and V 2 bases, and 0 bases lay outside the gene matches. CDR1 and CDR2 (germline): MNHEY, SVGAGI. DNA of the CDR3: TGTGCCAGCAGTTACGGGACTACGAACACCGGGGAGCTGTTTTTT. Its protein product is CASSYGTTNTGELFF.

This clone was recorded only once. The CDR3 region is CASRPQGAYYGYTF. The CDR3, as DNA: TGTGCCAGCAGACCACAGGGGGCGTACTATGGCTACACCTTC. The chain couples TRBV6-5 to TRBJ1-2; TRBD1 agrees at 9 bases. The J segment lost 3 bases and the V segment lost 6 bases, leaving 5 bases of the junction unmatched. This CDR3 is built from 14 residues. The germline V gene has CDR1 MNHEY and CDR2 SVGAGI.

This clone was recorded once. The V call is TRBV5-1, the J call TRBJ2-5; unclear D gene. The CDR3 loop spans 15 amino acids. Germline CDR1 and CDR2: SGHRS and YFSETQ. V lost 3 bases, J lost 1 base, and 13 bases lay in between. The CDR3 loop reads CASSSLTAPQETQYF. The CDR3 nucleotides read TGCGCCAGCAGCTCCTTAACAGCTCCCCAAGAGACCCAGTACTTC.

This chain links TRBV7-2 with TRBJ2-3, with 8 nucleotides matching TRBD2. From germline, CDR1 is SGHTA and CDR2 FQGNSA. The CDR3 contains 16 residues. V dropped 2 bases and J dropped 4; count of bases not matched to a gene: 8. The CDR3 DNA is TGTGCCAGCAGCTTAACGGGGGGGCCTTTCCCAGATACGCAGTATTTT. Protein: CASSLTGGPFPDTQYF.

Written as DNA, the CDR3 is TGTGCCAGCAGCTTAGGCGGCGGAATCTCTGGAAACACCATATATTTT. Its translation is CASSLGGGISGNTIYF. The chain employs TRBV7-9 and TRBJ1-3; D gene uncertain. The length of the CDR3 is 16 residues. Trimming removed 1 base at V and 0 bases at J, with 10 bases between. CDR1 is SEHNR and CDR2 is FQNEAQ in the germline V gene (reference sequence).

The CDR3 reads CASSFRGGYTF. CDR3 in DNA: TGTGCCAGCAGTTTTCGCGGTGGCTACACCTTC. The chain uses TRBV6-2 or TRBV6-3 and TRBJ1-2; no reliable D call. The germline V and J ends were trimmed by 4 bases and 7 bases, with 7 bases remaining between them. Germline values: CDR1 MNHEY, CDR2 SVGEGT. This CDR3 is built from 11 residues.

CDR3: CASSSAGYYGYTF. The CDR3 DNA is TGTGCCAGCAGTTCGGCGGGATACTATGGCTACACCTTC. The chain couples TRBV27 to TRBJ1-2; D gene ambiguous. CDR3 length: 13 amino acids. In germline, CDR1 is MNHEY, CDR2 SMNVEV (reference sequence). The V end lost 4 bases, the J end lost 3 bases, and 9 bases lay between the germline ends.

The rearrangement links TRBV10-3 to TRBJ1-3; D gene uncertain. Looked up from germline, CDR1 is ENHRY and CDR2 is SYGVKD. Trimming removed 4 bases from V and 3 bases from J, with 10 bases in between. The length of the CDR3 is 14 residues. In DNA form, the CDR3 reads TGTGCCATCAGTGCGGGGTCTGTTGGAAACACCATATATTTT. Encoded protein: CAISAGSVGNTIYF.

This clone has just one count. This chain connects TRBV5-6 to TRBJ1-1; no definite D call. Germline values: CDR1 SGHDT, CDR2 YYEEEE. The CDR3 has 15 residues. V was shortened by 0 bases and J by 1 base, with 10 bases between the two germline ends. This chain's CDR3 is CASSLVGLANTEAFF. CDR3 nucleotides: TGTGCCAGCAGCTTGGTAGGTTTAGCGAACACTGAAGCTTTCTTT.

The rearrangement uses TRBV19 and TRBJ1-2, with D possibly being TRBD1 (6 bases). The V end was cut by 1 base, the J end by 2 bases, with 8 bases between. From germline, CDR1 is LNHDA and CDR2 SQIVND (reference sequence). The length of the CDR3 is 14 residues. The CDR3 bases are TGTGCCAGTAGTATAGGGACAGACAACTATGGCTACACCTTC. It encodes CASSIGTDNYGYTF.

This rearrangement joins TRBV24-1 to TRBJ1-6, with D unresolved. Germline loops: CDR1 KGHDR, CDR2 SFDVKD. CDR3 length equals 12 residues. V shed 3 bases and J shed 10 bases, with 6 bases lying between them. CDR3: CATSDGNSPLHF. In nucleotides, the CDR3 is TGTGCCACCAGTGATGGGAACTCACCCCTCCACTTT.

The rearrangement links TRBV19 to TRBJ2-3; D possibly uses TRBD1 or TRBD2 (5 bases each). Looked up from germline, CDR1 is LNHDA and CDR2 is SQIVND (reference sequence). V lost 8 bases to trimming and J lost 7 bases, with 16 bases between them. The CDR3 covers 13 residues. DNA of the CDR3: TGTGCCAGTCGAGGGGACCGAGTGAATACGCAGTATTTT. Amino acid sequence: CASRGDRVNTQYF.

The J gene is TRBJ2-7, the V gene TRBV6-5; the D is unclear. CDR3 length: 12 residues. Germline assignment: CDR1 MNHEY and CDR2 SVGAGI. V dropped 6 bases and J dropped 3 bases, with 9 bases sitting between them. The chain's CDR3 is CASSPLNYEQYF. As DNA, the CDR3 is TGTGCCAGCAGCCCGTTAAACTACGAGCAGTACTTC.

This chain uses TRBV28 with TRBJ1-2; 12 bases fit TRBD1. Germline V gene lookup returns CDR1 MDHEN and CDR2 SYDVKM. With 5 bases clipped from V and 5 bases from J, the junction kept 12 bases outside the gene matches. This CDR3 is built from 17 residues. In DNA, the CDR3 is TGTGCCAGCAGTCCACCCGGGACAGGGGGCAAGGGGTATGGCTACACCTTC. This translates into CASSPPGTGGKGYGYTF.

The rearrangement joins TRBV5-1 to TRBJ1-5, with a possible D match to TRBD1 (5 bases). CDR1 SGHRS and CDR2 YFSETQ come from the germline V gene. V dropped 2 bases and J dropped 6 bases, with 15 bases sitting between them. This CDR3 is built from 15 residues. The CDR3 region has the DNA TGCGCCAGCAGCTTAACTCCAGGTGGGGGTCAGCCCCAGCATTTT. Translating it yields CASSLTPGGGQPQHF.

This clone was observed once. The rearrangement links TRBV30 to TRBJ1-5; D possibly corresponds to TRBD1 (6 bases). The CDR3 loop spans 12 amino acids. The V end lost 4 bases, the J end lost 5 bases, and 9 bases lay between the germline ends. The germline V gene encodes CDR1 GTSNPN and CDR2 SVGIG (reference sequence). The DNA for the CDR3 is TGTGCCTGGACCGCAGGGGATCAGCCCCAGCATTTT. It specifies CAWTAGDQPQHF. The full variable domain, with the rest looked up from reference TRBV30 and TRBJ1-5, is SQTIHQWPATLVQPVGSPLSLECTVEGTSNPNLYWYRQAAGRGLQLLFYSVGIGQISSEVPQNLSASRPQDRQFILSSKKLLLSDSGFYLCAWTAGDQPQHFGDGTRLSIL.

The gene calls are TRBV19 and TRBJ2-1; 8 bases fit TRBD1. Per the germline V gene, CDR1 is LNHDA and CDR2 is SQIVND (reference sequence). Trimming removed 1 base from V and 6 bases from J; junction bases left unmatched: 8. The CDR3 consists of 16 residues. This CDR3 is CASSIARQGRSNEQFF. The CDR3, as DNA: TGTGCCAGTAGTATAGCCCGACAGGGGAGGTCCAATGAGCAGTTCTTC.